This T cell receptor beta chain was profiled in a study of beta chain features in type 1 diabetes. Study-wide results and caveats: Type 1 diabetes patients showed fewer insertions and more deletions at VDJ junctions. Among patients, naive, central memory and Treg TCRB repertoires appeared more similar than among healthy donors.

Expressed TCRB transcripts were sequenced because the entire RNA isolate underwent reverse transcription. Clones were sequenced by immunoSEQ multiplex PCR, and TCRdb holds only the in-frame ones, with some missing. Of fewer than 150,000 clones listed, about 7.1% are singletons. In the case of this clone: As yet, its antigen is unknown. The same CDR3 can be traced to other DNA sequences in this sample.

Trimming cost V 6 bases and J 7 bases; bases outside gene matches: 5. This CDR3 contains 15 residues. Germline V lookup: CDR1 LNHDA, CDR2 SQIVND (reference sequence). Every donor had blood drawn once into heparin, 100 to 150 mL on average. CD45RO/CCR7/CD25/CD127/CD95/CD27 staining was used to isolate CD4+ naive, central memory, regulatory and stem cell-like memory cells by sorting. The chain couples TRBV19 to TRBJ2-1; TRBD2 matches at 14 bases. The receptor's source is a woman aged 30 to 39 in good health. Sequencing was carried out using central memory CD4+ T cells from blood. CDR3 sequence reads: CASSSGTSGSNEQFF. The CDR3 DNA sequence: TGTGCCAGTAGCTCCGGGACTAGCGGGAGTAATGAGCAGTTCTTC. Full variable domain (missing parts from reference TRBV19 and TRBJ2-1): DGGITQSPKYLFRKEGQNVTLSCEQNLNHDAMYWYRQDPGQGLRLIYYSQIVNDFQKGDIAEGYSVSREKKESFPLTVTSAQKNPTAFYLCASSSGTSGSNEQFFGPGTRLTVL.